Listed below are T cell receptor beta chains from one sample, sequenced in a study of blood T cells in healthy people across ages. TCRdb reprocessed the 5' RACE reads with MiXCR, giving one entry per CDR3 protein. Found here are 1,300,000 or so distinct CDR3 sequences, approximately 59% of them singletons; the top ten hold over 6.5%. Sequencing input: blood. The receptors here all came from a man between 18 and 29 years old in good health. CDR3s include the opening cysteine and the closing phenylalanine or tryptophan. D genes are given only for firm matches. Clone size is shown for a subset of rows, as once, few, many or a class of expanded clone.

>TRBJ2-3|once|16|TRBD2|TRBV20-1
CSARPSLASVSDTQYF
TGCAGTGCTAGACCCTCACTAGCGTCGGTGTCAGATACGCAGTATTTT
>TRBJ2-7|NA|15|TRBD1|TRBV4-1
CASNQGSGGWYEQYF
TGCGCCAGCAACCAAGGGTCAGGGGGATGGTACGAGCAGTACTTC
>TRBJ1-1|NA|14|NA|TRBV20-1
CSARPGHTNTEAFF
TGCAGTGCTAGGCCGGGACACACGAACACTGAAGCTTTCTTT
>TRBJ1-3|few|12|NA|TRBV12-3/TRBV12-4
CASSFMGNTIYF
TGTGCCAGCAGTTTTATGGGAAACACCATATATTTT
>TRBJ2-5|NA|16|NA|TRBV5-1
CASSSRQGRGGETQYF
TGCGCCAGCAGCTCCAGACAGGGAAGGGGAGGAGAGACCCAGTACTTC
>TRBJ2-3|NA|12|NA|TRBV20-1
CSAPIWADTQYF
TGCAGTGCCCCCATCTGGGCAGATACGCAGTATTTT
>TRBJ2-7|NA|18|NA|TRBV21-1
CASSKGGKGGLAFHEQYF
TGTGCCAGCAGCAAAGGGGGAAAGGGGGGACTAGCGTTCCACGAGCAGTACTTC
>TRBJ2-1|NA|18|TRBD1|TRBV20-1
CSATFGEQGARWYNEQFF
TGCAGTGCAACATTCGGGGAGCAGGGGGCACGGTGGTACAATGAGCAGTTCTTC
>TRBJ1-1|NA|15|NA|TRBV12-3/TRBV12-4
CASSFPQNPNTEAFF
TGTGCCAGCAGTTTCCCACAGAACCCGAACACTGAAGCTTTCTTT
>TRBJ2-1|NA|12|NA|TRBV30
CAWSEVGNEQFF
TGTGCCTGGAGTGAGGTGGGCAATGAGCAGTTCTTC
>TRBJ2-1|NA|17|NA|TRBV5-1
CASSLEGAGIEYNEQFF
TGCGCCAGCAGCTTGGAAGGTGCGGGAATCGAATACAATGAGCAGTTCTTC
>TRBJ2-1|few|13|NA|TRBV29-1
CSVWEYSYNEQFF
TGCAGCGTTTGGGAGTACTCCTACAATGAGCAGTTCTTC
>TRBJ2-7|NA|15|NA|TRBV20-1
CSASDSGSSYNEQYF
TGCAGTGCTAGCGATAGCGGAAGCTCCTACAATGAGCAGTACTTC
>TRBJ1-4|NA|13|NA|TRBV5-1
CASKGATNEKLFF
TGCGCCAGCAAAGGAGCAACTAATGAAAAACTGTTTTTT
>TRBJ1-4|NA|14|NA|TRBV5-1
CASSPDTTNEKLFF
TGCGCCAGCAGCCCGGACACAACTAATGAAAAACTGTTTTTT
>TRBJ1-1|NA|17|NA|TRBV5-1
CASSYGGAFGGGTEAFF
TGCGCCAGCAGCTATGGGGGTGCTTTCGGGGGCGGCACTGAAGCTTTCTTT
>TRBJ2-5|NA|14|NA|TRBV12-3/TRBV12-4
CASRQREVRETQYF
TGTGCCAGCAGGCAGAGGGAGGTGAGGGAGACCCAGTACTTC
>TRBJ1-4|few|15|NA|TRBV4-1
CASSPPGTLNEKLFF
TGCGCCAGCAGCCCCCCCGGGACCCTTAATGAAAAACTGTTTTTT
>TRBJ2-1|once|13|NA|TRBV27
CASTSAGYNEQFF
TGTGCCAGCACCTCGGCGGGGTACAATGAGCAGTTCTTC
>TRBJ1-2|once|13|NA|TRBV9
CASSPLGSYGYTF
TGTGCCAGCAGCCCTCTCGGGAGCTATGGCTACACCTTC
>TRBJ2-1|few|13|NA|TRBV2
CASKASSYNEQFF
TGTGCCAGCAAGGCTAGCTCCTACAATGAGCAGTTCTTC
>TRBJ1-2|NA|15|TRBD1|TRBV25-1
CASSPGGAGGQGYTF
TGTGCCAGCAGTCCCGGGGGCGCAGGGGGTCAAGGATACACCTTC
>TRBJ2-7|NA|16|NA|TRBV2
CASSELPARGTYEQYF
TGTGCCAGCAGTGAACTCCCGGCCAGGGGAACCTACGAGCAGTACTTC
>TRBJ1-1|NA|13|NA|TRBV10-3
CAISEGRDTEAFF
TGTGCCATCAGTGAGGGCAGAGACACTGAAGCTTTCTTT
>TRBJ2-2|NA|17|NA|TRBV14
CASSPNRVRLSPGELFF
TGTGCCAGCAGCCCGAACAGGGTCCGACTATCACCCGGGGAGCTGTTTTTT
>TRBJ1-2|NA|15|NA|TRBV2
CASSEAPVGHGGYTF
TGTGCCAGCAGTGAAGCCCCGGTGGGACACGGGGGCTACACCTTC
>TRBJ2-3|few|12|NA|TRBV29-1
CSVTVLGDTQYF
TGCAGCGTTACGGTCCTTGGAGATACGCAGTATTTT
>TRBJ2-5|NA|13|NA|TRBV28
CASSPPLSETQYF
TGTGCCAGCAGCCCTCCGCTCTCAGAGACCCAGTACTTC
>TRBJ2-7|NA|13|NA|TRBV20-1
CSAIPDGVYEQYF
TGCAGTGCTATCCCGGACGGGGTCTACGAGCAGTACTTC
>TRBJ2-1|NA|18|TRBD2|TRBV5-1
CASSLETRDYLVYNEQFF
TGCGCCAGCAGCTTGGAAACCCGGGACTATCTAGTCTACAATGAGCAGTTCTTC
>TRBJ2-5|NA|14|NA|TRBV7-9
CASSFPAPDNEQYF
TGTGCCAGCAGCTTCCCGGCTCCCGACAATGAGCAGTACTTC
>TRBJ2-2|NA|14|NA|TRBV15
CATTSELNTGELFF
TGTGCCACGACTTCGGAACTCAACACCGGGGAGCTGTTTTTT
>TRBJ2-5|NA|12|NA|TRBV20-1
CSASGWGGTQYF
TGCAGTGCTAGTGGTTGGGGAGGGACCCAGTACTTC
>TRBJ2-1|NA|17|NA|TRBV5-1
CASSLVLYSGPYNEQFF
TGCGCCAGCAGCTTGGTGCTTTATTCGGGCCCTTACAATGAGCAGTTCTTC
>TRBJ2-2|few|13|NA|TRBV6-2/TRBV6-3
CASSLGLTGELFF
TGTGCCAGCTCCCTCGGCCTCACCGGGGAGCTGTTTTTT
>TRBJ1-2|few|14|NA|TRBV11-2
CASSDKTGPYGYTF
TGTGCCAGCAGCGACAAGACAGGCCCGTATGGCTACACCTTC
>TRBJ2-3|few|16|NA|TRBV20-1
CSARAKKGSGVDTQYF
TGCAGTGCTAGAGCGAAAAAAGGGTCGGGGGTAGATACGCAGTATTTT
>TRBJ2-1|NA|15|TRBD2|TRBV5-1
CASSLDAGAFNEQFF
TGCGCCAGCAGCTTAGATGCGGGAGCTTTCAATGAGCAGTTCTTC
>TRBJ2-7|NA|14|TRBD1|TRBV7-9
CASSPPQGYYEQYF
TGTGCCAGCAGCCCTCCACAGGGGTACTACGAGCAGTACTTC
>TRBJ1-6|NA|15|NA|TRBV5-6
CASSLGRKYNSPLHF
TGTGCCAGCAGCTTGGGCAGAAAGTATAATTCACCCCTCCACTTT
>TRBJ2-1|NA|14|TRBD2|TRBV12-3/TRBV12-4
CATRAGAAYNEQFF
TGTGCCACCAGAGCGGGAGCAGCCTACAATGAGCAGTTCTTC
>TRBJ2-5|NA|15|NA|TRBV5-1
CASVRSGGYPETQYF
TGCGCCAGCGTAAGGAGCGGAGGGTATCCCGAGACCCAGTACTTC
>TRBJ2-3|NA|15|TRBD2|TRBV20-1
CSATQTSGIPDTQYF
TGCAGTGCCACTCAGACTAGCGGGATTCCAGATACGCAGTATTTT
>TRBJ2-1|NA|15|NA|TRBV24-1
CATSDRTTTYFEQFF
TGTGCCACCAGTGATCGGACGACAACCTACTTTGAGCAGTTCTTC
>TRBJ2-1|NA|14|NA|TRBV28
CASSLRPSLDEQFF
TGTGCCAGCAGTTTAAGGCCCTCCCTGGATGAGCAGTTCTTC
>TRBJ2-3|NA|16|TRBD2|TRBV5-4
CASSVLAGGGVDTQYF
TGTGCCAGCAGCGTACTAGCGGGGGGAGGAGTTGATACGCAGTATTTT
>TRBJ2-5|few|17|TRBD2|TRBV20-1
CSARGIRGRDPQETQYF
TGCAGTGCTAGAGGGATTCGAGGGAGGGATCCTCAAGAGACCCAGTACTTC
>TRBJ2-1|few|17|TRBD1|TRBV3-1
CASSPQGALRSYNEQFF
TGTGCCAGCAGCCCACAGGGGGCCCTACGATCCTACAATGAGCAGTTCTTC
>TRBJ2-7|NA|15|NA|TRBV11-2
CASSDLAARGREQYF
TGTGCCAGCAGCGATCTAGCGGCCAGGGGGCGTGAGCAGTACTTC
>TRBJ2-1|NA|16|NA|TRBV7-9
CASSLVTGRLQCEQFF
TGTGCCAGCAGCTTAGTAACAGGGCGACTACAATGTGAGCAGTTCTTC
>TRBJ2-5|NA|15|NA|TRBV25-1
CASSEPGGGWETQYF
TGTGCCAGCAGTGAACCTGGCGGGGGCTGGGAGACCCAGTACTTC
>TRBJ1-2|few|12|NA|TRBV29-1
CSAIRTDYGYTF
TGCAGCGCAATCCGGACCGACTATGGCTACACCTTC
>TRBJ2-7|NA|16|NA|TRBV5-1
CASSLAGRDTTYEQYF
TGCGCCAGCAGCTTGGCCGGCCGGGACACAACCTACGAGCAGTACTTC
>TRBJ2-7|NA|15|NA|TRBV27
CASSFGGSRPYEQYF
TGTGCCAGCAGTTTTGGAGGGAGTCGCCCCTACGAGCAGTACTTC